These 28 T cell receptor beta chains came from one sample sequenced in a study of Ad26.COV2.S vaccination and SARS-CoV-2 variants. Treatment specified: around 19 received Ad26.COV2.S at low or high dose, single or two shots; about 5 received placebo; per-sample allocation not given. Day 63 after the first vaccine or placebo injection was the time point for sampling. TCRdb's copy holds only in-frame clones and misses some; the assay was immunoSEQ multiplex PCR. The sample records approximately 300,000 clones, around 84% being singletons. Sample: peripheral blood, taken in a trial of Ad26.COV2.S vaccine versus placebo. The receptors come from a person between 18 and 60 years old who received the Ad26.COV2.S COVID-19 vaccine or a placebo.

The CDR3 coding sequence is TGTGCCAGCAGTTCTTTGACAGAGGGGGCATACACTGAAGCTTTCTTT. It yields the protein CASSSLTEGAYTEAFF. The chain joins TRBV6-5 to TRBJ1-1, with TRBD1 matching 7 bases. J lost 3 bases, V lost 4 bases, and 11 bases had no gene match. The germline CDR1 and CDR2 sequences are MNHEY and SVGAGI. This CDR3 region has 16 residues.

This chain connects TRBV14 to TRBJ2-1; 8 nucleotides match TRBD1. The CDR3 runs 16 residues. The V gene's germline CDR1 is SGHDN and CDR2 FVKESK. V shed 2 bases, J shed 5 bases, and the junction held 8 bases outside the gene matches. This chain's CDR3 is CASSQHRGVPNNEQFF. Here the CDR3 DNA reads TGTGCCAGCAGCCAACACAGGGGGGTTCCTAACAATGAGCAGTTCTTC.

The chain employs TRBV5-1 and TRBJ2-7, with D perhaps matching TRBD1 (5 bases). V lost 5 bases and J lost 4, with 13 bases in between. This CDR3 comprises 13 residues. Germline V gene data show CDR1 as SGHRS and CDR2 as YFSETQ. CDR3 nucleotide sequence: TGCGCCAGCAGTTCACAAGGGGCTTACGAGCAGTACTTC. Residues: CASSSQGAYEQYF.

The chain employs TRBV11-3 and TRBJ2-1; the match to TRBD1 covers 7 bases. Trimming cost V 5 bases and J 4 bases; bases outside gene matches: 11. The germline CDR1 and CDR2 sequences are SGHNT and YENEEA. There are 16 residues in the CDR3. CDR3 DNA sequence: TGTGCCAGCAGCCAGACGTCGGGACAGACTTACAATGAGCAGTTCTTC. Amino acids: CASSQTSGQTYNEQFF.

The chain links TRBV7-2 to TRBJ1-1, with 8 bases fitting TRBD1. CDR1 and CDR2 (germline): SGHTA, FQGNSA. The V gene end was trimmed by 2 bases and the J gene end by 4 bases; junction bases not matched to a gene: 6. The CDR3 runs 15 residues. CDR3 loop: CASSLWTGSSTEAFF. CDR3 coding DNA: TGTGCCAGCAGCTTATGGACAGGGTCGAGCACTGAAGCTTTCTTT.

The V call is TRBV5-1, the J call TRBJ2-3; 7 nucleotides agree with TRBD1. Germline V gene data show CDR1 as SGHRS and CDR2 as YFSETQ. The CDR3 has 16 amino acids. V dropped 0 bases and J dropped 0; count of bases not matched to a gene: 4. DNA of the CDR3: TGCGCCAGCAGCTTGGGACAGGGCAAGAGCACAGATACGCAGTATTTT. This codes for CASSLGQGKSTDTQYF.

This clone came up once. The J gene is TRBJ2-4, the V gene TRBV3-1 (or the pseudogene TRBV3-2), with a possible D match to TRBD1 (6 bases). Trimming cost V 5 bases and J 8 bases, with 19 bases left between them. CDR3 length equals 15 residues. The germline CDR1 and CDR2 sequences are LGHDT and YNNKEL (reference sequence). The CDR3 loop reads CASSEFGQSEYIQYF. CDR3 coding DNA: TGTGCCAGCAGCGAATTTGGACAGTCGGAGTACATTCAGTACTTC.

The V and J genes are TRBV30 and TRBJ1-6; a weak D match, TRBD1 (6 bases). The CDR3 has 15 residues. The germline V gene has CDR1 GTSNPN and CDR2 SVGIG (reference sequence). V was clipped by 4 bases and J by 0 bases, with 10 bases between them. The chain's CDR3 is CAWIGQSSYNSPLHF. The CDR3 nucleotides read TGTGCCTGGATTGGACAGAGCTCCTATAATTCACCCCTCCACTTT. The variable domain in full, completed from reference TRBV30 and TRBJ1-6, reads SQTIHQWPATLVQPVGSPLSLECTVEGTSNPNLYWYRQAAGRGLQLLFYSVGIGQISSEVPQNLSASRPQDRQFILSSKKLLLSDSGFYLCAWIGQSSYNSPLHFGNGTRLTVT.

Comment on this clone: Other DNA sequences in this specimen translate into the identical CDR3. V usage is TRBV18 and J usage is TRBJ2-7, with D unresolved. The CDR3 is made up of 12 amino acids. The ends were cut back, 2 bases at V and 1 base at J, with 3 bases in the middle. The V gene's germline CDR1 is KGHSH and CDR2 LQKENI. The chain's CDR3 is CASSPGSYEQYF. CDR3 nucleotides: TGTGCCAGCTCACCAGGGTCCTACGAGCAGTACTTC.

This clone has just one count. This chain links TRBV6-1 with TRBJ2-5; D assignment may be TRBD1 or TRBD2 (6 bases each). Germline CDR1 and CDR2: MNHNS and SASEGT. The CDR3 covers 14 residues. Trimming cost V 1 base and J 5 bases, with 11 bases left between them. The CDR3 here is CASSEVGGGETQYF. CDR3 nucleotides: TGTGCCAGCAGTGAAGTGGGGGGCGGGGAGACCCAGTACTTC.

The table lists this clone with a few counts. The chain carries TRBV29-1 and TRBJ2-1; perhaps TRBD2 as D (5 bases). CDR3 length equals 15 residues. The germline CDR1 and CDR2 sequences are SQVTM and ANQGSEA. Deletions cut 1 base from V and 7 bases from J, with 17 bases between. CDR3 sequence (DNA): TGCAGCGTTGAAGTGGGAGTTTCAGAAAGGAATGAGCAGTTCTTC. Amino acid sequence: CSVEVGVSERNEQFF.

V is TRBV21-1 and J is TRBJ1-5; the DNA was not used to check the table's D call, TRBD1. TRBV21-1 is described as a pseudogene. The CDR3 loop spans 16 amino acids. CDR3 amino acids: CASSPCTGGVNQPQHF. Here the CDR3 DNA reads TGTGCCAGCAGCCCCTGCACAGGGGGCGTTAATCAGCCCCAGCATTTT.

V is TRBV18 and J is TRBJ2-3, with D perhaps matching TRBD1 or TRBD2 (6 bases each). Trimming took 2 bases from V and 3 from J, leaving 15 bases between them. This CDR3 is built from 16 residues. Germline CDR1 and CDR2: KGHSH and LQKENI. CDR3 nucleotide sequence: TGTGCCAGCTCACCAACTGGAGGGGGAGTGACAGATACGCAGTATTTT. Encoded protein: CASSPTGGGVTDTQYF.

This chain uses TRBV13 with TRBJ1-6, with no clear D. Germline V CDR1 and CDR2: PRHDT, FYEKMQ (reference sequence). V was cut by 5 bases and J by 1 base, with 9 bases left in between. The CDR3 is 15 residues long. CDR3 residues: CASSHGSSYNSPLHF. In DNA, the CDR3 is TGTGCCAGCAGCCACGGAAGTTCCTATAATTCACCCCTCCACTTT.

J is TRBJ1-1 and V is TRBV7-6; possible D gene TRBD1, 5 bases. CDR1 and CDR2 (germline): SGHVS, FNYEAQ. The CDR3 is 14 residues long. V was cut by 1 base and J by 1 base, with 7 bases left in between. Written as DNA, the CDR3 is TGTGCCAGCAGCTTAGATGGGGGGAACACTGAAGCTTTCTTT. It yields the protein CASSLDGGNTEAFF. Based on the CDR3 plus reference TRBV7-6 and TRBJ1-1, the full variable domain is GAGVSQSPRYKVTKRGQDVALRCDPISGHVSLYWYRQALGQGPEFLTYFNYEAQQDKSGLPNDRFSAERPEGSISTLTIQRTEQRDSAMYRCASSLDGGNTEAFFGQGTRLTVV.

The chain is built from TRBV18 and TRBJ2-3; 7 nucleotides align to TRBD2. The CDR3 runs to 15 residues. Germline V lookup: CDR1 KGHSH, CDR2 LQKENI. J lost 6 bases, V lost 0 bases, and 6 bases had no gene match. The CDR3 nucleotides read TGTGCCAGCTCACCACCGGGCGGGGGAAGGGATACGCAGTATTTT. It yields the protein CASSPPGGGRDTQYF.

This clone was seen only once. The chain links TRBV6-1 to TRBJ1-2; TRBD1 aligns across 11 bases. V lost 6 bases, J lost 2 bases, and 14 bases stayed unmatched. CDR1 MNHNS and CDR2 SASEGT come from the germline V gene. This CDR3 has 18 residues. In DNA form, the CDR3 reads TGTGCCAGCAGGGAACGGGCGGGACAGGGGGTTTGGAACTATGGCTACACCTTC. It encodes CASRERAGQGVWNYGYTF.

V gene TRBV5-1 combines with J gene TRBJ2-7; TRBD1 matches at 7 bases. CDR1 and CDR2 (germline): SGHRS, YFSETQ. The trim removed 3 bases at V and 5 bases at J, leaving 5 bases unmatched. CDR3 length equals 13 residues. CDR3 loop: CASSSGQPNEQYF. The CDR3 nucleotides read TGCGCCAGCAGCTCGGGACAGCCAAACGAGCAGTACTTC.

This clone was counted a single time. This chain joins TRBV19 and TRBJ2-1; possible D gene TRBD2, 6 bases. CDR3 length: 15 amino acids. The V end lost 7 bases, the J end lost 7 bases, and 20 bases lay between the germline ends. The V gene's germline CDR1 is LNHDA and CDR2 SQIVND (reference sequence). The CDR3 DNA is TGTGCCAGTACCCCGGCGGGCGGGGCGAGGAATGAGCAGTTCTTC. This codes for CASTPAGGARNEQFF.

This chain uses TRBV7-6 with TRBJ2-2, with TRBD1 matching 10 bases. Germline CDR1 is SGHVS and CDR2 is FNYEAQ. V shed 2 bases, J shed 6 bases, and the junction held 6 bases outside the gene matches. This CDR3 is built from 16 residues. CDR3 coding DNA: TGTGCCAGCAGCTTATTGGGACAGGGGTTGCCCGGGGAGCTGTTTTTT. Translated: CASSLLGQGLPGELFF.

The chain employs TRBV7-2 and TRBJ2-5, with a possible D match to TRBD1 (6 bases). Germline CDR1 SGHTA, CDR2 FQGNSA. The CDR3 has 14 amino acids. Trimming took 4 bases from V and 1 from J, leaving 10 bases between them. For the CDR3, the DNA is TGTGCCAGCAGCTCCCACAGGGTCCAAGAGACCCAGTACTTC. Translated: CASSSHRVQETQYF.

The CDR3 region has the DNA TGTGCCAGCAGTTACGATAGATACCACTATGGCTACACCTTC. It specifies CASSYDRYHYGYTF. The chain employs TRBV6-2 or TRBV6-3 and TRBJ1-2; D is ambiguous. Germline CDR1 is MNHEY and CDR2 is SVGEGT. V lost 2 bases to trimming and J lost 3 bases, with 10 bases between them. The CDR3 runs 14 residues.

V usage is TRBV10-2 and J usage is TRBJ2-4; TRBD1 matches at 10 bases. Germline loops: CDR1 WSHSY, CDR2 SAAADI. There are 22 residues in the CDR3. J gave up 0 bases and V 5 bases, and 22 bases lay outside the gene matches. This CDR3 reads CASSTGQGQPHQVEIAKNIQYF. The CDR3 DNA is TGCGCCAGCAGTACGGGACAGGGGCAGCCCCATCAGGTGGAAATAGCCAAAAACATTCAGTACTTC.

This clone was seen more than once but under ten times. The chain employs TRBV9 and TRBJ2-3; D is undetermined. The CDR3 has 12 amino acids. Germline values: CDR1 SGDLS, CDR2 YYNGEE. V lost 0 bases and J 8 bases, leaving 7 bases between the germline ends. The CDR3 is CASSVAQSTQYF. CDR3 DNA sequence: TGTGCCAGCAGCGTAGCTCAGAGTACGCAGTATTTT. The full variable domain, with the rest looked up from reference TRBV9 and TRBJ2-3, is DSGVTQTPKHLITATGQRVTLRCSPRSGDLSVYWYQQSLDQGLQFLIQYYNGEERAKGNILERFSAQQFPDLHSELNLSSLELGDSALYFCASSVAQSTQYFGPGTRLTVL.

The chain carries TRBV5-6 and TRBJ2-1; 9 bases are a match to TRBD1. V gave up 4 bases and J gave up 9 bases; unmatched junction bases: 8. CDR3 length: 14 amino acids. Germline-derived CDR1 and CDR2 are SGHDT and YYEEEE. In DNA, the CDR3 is TGTGCCAGCAGCATCGGGGACAGGGTGGGTGAGCAGTTCTTC. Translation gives CASSIGDRVGEQFF.

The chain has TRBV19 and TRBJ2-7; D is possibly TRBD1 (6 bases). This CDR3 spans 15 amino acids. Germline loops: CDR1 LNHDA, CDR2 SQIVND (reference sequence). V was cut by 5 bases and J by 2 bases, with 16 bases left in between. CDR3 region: CASSEARQEPYEQYF. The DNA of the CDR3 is TGTGCCAGTAGTGAGGCCCGACAGGAGCCCTACGAGCAGTACTTC.

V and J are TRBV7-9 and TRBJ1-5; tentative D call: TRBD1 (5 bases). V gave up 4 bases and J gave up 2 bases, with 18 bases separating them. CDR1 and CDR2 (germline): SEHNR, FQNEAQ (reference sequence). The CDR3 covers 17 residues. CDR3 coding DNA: TGTGCCAGCAGCTCGGCCGGAGGGGCAGGCGGCAATCAGCCCCAGCATTTT. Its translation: CASSSAGGAGGNQPQHF.

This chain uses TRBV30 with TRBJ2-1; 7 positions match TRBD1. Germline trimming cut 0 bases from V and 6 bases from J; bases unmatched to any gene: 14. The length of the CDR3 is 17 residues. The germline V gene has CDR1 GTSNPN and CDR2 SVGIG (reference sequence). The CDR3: CAWSVLPYRGFTNEQFF. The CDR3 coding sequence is TGTGCCTGGAGTGTGTTACCGTACAGGGGATTTACCAATGAGCAGTTCTTC.